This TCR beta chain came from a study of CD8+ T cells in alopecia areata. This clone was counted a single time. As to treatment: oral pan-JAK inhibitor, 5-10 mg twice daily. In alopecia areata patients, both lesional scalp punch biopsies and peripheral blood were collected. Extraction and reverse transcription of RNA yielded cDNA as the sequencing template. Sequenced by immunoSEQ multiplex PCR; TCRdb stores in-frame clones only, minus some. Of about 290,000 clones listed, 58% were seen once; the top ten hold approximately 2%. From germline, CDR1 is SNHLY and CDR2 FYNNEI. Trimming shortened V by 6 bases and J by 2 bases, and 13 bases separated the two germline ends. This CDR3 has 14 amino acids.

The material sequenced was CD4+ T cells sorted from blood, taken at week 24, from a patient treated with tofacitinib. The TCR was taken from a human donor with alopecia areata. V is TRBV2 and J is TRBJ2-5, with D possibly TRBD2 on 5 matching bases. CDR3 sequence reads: CASRTYTGQETQYF. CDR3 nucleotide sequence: TGTGCCAGCAGAACCTACACGGGACAAGAGACCCAGTACTTC.